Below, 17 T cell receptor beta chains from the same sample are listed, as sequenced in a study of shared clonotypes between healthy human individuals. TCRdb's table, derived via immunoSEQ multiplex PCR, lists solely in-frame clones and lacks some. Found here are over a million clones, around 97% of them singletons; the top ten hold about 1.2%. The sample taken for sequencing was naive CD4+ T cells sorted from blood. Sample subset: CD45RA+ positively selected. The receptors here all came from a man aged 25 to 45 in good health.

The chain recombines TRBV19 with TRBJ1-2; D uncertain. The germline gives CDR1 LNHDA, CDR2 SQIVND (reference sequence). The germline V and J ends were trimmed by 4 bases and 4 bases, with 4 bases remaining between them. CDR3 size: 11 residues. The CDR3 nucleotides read TGTGCCAGTAGTACCTTCTATGGCTACACCTTC. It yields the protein CASSTFYGYTF.

CDR3 sequence: CATSRVGSGRKYNEQFF. CDR3 DNA sequence: TGTGCCACCAGCAGAGTTGGTAGCGGGAGAAAGTACAATGAGCAGTTCTTC. This chain links TRBV15 with TRBJ2-1; 9 nucleotides line up with TRBD2. V was pared by 1 base and J by 4 bases, with 8 bases of the junction left unmatched. Germline V gene data show CDR1 as LNHNV and CDR2 as YYDKDF (reference sequence). This CDR3 contains 17 residues.

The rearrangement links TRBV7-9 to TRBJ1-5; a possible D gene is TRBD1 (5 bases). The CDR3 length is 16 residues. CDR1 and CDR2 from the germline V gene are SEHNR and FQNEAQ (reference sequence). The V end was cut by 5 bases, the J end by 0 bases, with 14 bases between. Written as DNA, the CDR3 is TGTGCCAGCAGCCGTGACAGCGTCCATAGCAATCAGCCCCAGCATTTT. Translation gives CASSRDSVHSNQPQHF.

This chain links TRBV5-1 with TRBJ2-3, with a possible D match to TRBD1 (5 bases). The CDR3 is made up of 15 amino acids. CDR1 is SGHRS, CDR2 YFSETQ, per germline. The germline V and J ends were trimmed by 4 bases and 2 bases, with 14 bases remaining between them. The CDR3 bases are TGCGCCAGCAGCGCGACAGTAACAAACACAGATACGCAGTATTTT. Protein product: CASSATVTNTDTQYF.

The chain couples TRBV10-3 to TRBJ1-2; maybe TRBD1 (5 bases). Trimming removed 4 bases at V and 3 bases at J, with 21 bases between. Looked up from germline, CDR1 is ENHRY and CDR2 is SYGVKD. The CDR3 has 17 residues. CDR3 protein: CAISAAGTPRSDYGYTF. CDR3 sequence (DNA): TGTGCCATCAGTGCCGCCGGGACGCCGCGCTCGGACTATGGCTACACCTTC.

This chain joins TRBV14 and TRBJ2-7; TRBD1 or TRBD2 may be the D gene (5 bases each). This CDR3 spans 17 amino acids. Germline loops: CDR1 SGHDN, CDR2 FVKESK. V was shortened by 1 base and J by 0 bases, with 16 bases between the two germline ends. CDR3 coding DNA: TGTGCCAGCAGCCAAGCAGGGTGGGGGATTAGCTCCTACGAGCAGTACTTC. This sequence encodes CASSQAGWGISSYEQYF.

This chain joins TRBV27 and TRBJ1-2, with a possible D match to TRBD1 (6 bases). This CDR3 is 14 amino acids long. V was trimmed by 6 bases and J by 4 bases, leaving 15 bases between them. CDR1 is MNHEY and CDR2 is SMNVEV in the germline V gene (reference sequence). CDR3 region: CASRATQGIYGYTF. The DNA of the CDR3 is TGTGCCAGCAGAGCGACTCAGGGGATCTATGGCTACACCTTC.

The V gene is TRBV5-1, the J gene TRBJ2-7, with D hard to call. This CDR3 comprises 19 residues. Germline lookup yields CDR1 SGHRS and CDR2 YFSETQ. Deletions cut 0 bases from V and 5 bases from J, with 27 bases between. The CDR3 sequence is CASSLAAGWRQETSDEQYF. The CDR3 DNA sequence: TGCGCCAGCAGCTTGGCCGCTGGTTGGCGGCAGGAGACCAGTGACGAGCAGTACTTC.

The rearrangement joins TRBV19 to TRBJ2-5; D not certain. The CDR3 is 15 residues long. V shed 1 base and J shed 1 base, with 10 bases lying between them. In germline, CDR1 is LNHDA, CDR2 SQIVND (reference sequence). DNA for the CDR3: TGTGCCAGTAGTATAGCTCTCGGAACCCAAGAGACCCAGTACTTC. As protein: CASSIALGTQETQYF.

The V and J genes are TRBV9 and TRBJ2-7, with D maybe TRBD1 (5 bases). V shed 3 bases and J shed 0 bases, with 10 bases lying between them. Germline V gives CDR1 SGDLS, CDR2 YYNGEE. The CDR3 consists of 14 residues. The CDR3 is CASSEGHSSYEQYF. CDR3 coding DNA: TGTGCCAGCAGCGAGGGGCATAGCTCCTACGAGCAGTACTTC.

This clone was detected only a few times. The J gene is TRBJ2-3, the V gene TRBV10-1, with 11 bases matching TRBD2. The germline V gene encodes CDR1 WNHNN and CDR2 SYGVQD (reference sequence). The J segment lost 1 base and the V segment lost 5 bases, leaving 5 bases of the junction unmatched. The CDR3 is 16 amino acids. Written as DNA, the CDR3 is TGCGCCAGCAGTTTACTAGCGGGAGATGGCACAGATACGCAGTATTTT. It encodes CASSLLAGDGTDTQYF.

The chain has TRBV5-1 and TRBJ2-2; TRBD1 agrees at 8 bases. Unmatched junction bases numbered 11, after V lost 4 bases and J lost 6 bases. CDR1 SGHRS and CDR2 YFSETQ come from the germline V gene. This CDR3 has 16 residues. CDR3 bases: TGCGCCAGCAGCCGGGATAGTGGACAGGGTTCCGGGGAGCTGTTTTTT. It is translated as CASSRDSGQGSGELFF.

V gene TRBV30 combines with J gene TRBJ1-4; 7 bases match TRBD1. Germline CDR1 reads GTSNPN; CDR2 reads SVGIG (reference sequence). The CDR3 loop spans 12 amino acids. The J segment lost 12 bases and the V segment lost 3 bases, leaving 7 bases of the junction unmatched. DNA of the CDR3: TGTGCCTGGAGGATGAACAGGGGCGAACTGTTTTTT. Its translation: CAWRMNRGELFF.

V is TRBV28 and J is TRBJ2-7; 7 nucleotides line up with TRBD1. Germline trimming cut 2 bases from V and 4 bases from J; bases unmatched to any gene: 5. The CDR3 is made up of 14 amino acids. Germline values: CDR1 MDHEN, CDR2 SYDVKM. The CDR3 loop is CASSLEGAWYEQYF. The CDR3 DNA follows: TGTGCCAGCAGTTTAGAGGGGGCTTGGTACGAGCAGTACTTC.

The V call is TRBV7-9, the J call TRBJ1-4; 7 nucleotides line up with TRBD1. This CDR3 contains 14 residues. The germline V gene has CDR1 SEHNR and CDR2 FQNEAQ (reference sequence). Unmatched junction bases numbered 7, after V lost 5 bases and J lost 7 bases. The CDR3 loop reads CASSPTGVSEKLFF. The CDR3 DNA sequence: TGTGCCAGCAGCCCAACAGGGGTATCTGAAAAACTGTTTTTT.

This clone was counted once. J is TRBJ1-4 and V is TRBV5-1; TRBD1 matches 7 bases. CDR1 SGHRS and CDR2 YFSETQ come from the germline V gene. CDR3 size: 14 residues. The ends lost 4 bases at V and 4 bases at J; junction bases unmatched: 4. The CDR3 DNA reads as TGCGCCAGCAGCACCGGGACAGATAATGAAAAACTGTTTTTT. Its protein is CASSTGTDNEKLFF.

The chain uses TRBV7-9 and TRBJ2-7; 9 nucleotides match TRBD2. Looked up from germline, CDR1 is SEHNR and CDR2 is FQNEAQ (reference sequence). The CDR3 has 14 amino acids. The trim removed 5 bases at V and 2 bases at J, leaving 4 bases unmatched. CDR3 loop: CASSPGLAAYEQYF. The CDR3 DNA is TGTGCCAGCAGCCCGGGACTAGCAGCCTACGAGCAGTACTTC.